Listed here is a single T cell receptor beta chain. Its antigen is unidentified. This entry belongs to a study of cytomegalovirus exposure and HLA in healthy donors. This CDR3 has 16 residues. Trimming removed 4 bases at V and 6 bases at J, with 20 bases between. Per the germline V gene, CDR1 is KGHSH and CDR2 is LQKENI. Regarding the study as a whole: A classifier reportedly called cytomegalovirus status with high sensitivity and specificity. Altogether, more than 150 TCR beta chains were recorded as cytomegalovirus-associated.

Libraries were prepared by immunoSEQ multiplex PCR; TCRdb keeps only in-frame clonotypes and omits some of them. The sample lists fewer than 350,000 clones, 85% to 90% seen once, with about 0.99% in the top ten. The V and J genes are TRBV18 and TRBJ2-3, with D tentatively TRBD2 (5 bases). Sequenced material: PBMCs. This TCR came from a woman aged 18-35 years in good health and CMV-seronegative. CDR3 DNA: TGTGCCAGCTCACTGCTGGCGGGCTCTCGGGTGGATACGCAGTATTTT. It codes for CASSLLAGSRVDTQYF.